This note documents a single TCR beta chain sequence. The data belong to a study of cytomegalovirus exposure and HLA in healthy donors. PCR involved 60 Vbeta and 13 Jbeta primers. The data were produced by immunoSEQ multiplex PCR, yet TCRdb's version contains in-frame clones alone and is incomplete. The table lists 110,000 to 150,000 clones, around four fifths of them singletons. Input material: PBMCs. The sequence was collected from a woman in her sixties or seventies in good health and CMV-seropositive.

CDR3 sequence (DNA): TGTGCCAGCAGCCAAGAGATCACAGGGGGCGAGGGGACTGAAGCTTTCTTT. This sequence encodes CASSQEITGGEGTEAFF. V is TRBV4-2 and J is TRBJ1-1, with 9 nucleotides matching TRBD1. The germline V gene has CDR1 LGHNA and CDR2 YNFKEQ. V shed 0 bases and J 5 bases; nucleotides not matched to a gene: 10. This CDR3 is 17 amino acids long.